The rows below give T cell receptor beta chains drawn from one sample of a study of blood T cell repertoires in COVID-19. Measured with immunoSEQ multiplex PCR; TCRdb has only the in-frame clones, and not every one. This table holds approximately 350,000 clones, around 87% found once. The sample comprised PBMCs or T cells enriched from blood (not recorded which). The receptors were sampled from a man in his late teens or twenties who had recovered from COVID-19. Both conserved end residues are part of each CDR3. Fields, in order: V gene, clone size, D gene, CDR3 length, J gene, CDR3 DNA, CDR3 protein. A D gene is named only where the DNA matches it firmly. Rows give clone size only sometimes, using once, few, many, or a class for an expanded clone.

TRBV19	few	.	16	TRBJ1-5	TGTGCCAGTAGTATCAGGAGGGGTGGGGGCAATCAGCCCCAGCATTTT	CASSIRRGGGNQPQHF
TRBV19	.	TRBD1	15	TRBJ1-5	TGTGCCAGTAGGCGCACTCAGGGGGGAAGTCAGCCCCAGCATTTT	CASRRTQGGSQPQHF
TRBV29-1	.	.	15	TRBJ1-1	TGCAGCGTTGAAGACTCATCGGCAGGGAACACTGAAGCTTTCTTT	CSVEDSSAGNTEAFF
TRBV19	few	.	14	TRBJ2-2	TGTGCCTGCCGAGCGGGCGGGGGCGGCGGGGAGCTGTTTTTT	CACRAGGGGGELFF
TRBV7-9	.	TRBD1	16	TRBJ2-1	TGTGCCAGCAGCTTAGCGTTGGGACAGGACTACAATGAGCAGTTCTTC	CASSLALGQDYNEQFF
TRBV28	.	.	17	TRBJ2-7	TGTGCCAGCAGTTTAGCATGGGGAGGTCGAGCCCCCTACGAGCAGTACTTC	CASSLAWGGRAPYEQYF
TRBV5-6	once	TRBD1	14	TRBJ2-7	TGTGCCAGCAGCGAGACAGGGGCCACCTACGAGCAGTACTTC	CASSETGATYEQYF
TRBV7-6	.	TRBD2	18	TRBJ2-2	TGTGCCAGCAGCTCGTCGAGGGGAGCGGGATCGTTCACCGGGGAGCTGTTTTTT	CASSSSRGAGSFTGELFF
TRBV12-3/TRBV12-4	.	TRBD2	13	TRBJ2-1	TGTGCGGCTGGGGGGGGGTCCTACAATGAGCAGTTCTTC	CAAGGGSYNEQFF
TRBV28	.	.	14	TRBJ1-5	TGTGCCAGCACCCTAGGTGGAAGCAATCAGCCCCAGCATTTT	CASTLGGSNQPQHF
TRBV28	.	.	20	TRBJ2-1	TGTGCCAGCAGTTTGGGTGTTGGGCTAGGGGTGTCTCTAGACTACAATGAGCAGTTCTTC	CASSLGVGLGVSLDYNEQFF